This paragraph reports one TCR beta chain. Assay used: immunoSEQ multiplex PCR; TCRdb lists only in-frame clones, some missing. Here the sample spans under 200,000 clones, more than 75% being singletons. The source of the sample is a study of blood T cell repertoires in COVID-19. In the study overall: COVID-19 samples, acute and convalescent, were from the United States, Italy and Spain. In each case, the material was cDNA or gDNA derived from T cells, B-cell-depleted T cells, or PBMCs.

Germline CDR1 MNHEY, CDR2 SVGAGI. The CDR3 extends over 15 amino acids. The trim removed 9 bases at V and 0 bases at J, leaving 7 bases unmatched. Material for sequencing was peripheral blood. The gene calls are TRBV6-5 and TRBJ2-1; 8 positions agree with TRBD2. The clonotype comes from a woman in her thirties or forties with COVID-19, enrolled during active disease. CDR3 sequence reads: CASSQAGVSYNEQFF. CDR3 nucleotide sequence: TGTGCCAGTTCGCAAGCGGGGGTCTCCTACAATGAGCAGTTCTTC.